Included here is one T cell receptor (beta chain) sequence, with context. An end of the junction differs from the germline gene, which may be a read error. Germline V lookup: CDR1 SGHRS, CDR2 YFSETQ. The CDR3 totals 14 residues. These data originate in a study of blood T cell repertoires in COVID-19. Sequencing used immunoSEQ multiplex PCR; TCRdb keeps in-frame clones, though not all of them. The sample has more than 95,000 clones, 75% to 90% seen once. This chain connects TRBV5-1 to TRBJ1-2; possibly TRBD1 for D (5 bases). The receptor comes from a middle-aged man with acute or convalescent COVID-19. The sequencing input was peripheral blood. Written as DNA, the CDR3 is TGCGCCAGCAGCCCCGGTGGGACTAACAATGGCTACACCTTC. Its translation is CASSPGGTNNGYTF. Supplemented by reference TRBV5-1 and TRBJ1-2, the full variable domain reads KAGVTQTPRYLIKTRGQQVTLSCSPISGHRSVSWYQQTPGQGLQFLFEYFSETQRNKGNFPGRFSGRQFSNSRSEMNVSTLELGDSALYLCASSPGGTNNGYTFGSGTRLTVV.